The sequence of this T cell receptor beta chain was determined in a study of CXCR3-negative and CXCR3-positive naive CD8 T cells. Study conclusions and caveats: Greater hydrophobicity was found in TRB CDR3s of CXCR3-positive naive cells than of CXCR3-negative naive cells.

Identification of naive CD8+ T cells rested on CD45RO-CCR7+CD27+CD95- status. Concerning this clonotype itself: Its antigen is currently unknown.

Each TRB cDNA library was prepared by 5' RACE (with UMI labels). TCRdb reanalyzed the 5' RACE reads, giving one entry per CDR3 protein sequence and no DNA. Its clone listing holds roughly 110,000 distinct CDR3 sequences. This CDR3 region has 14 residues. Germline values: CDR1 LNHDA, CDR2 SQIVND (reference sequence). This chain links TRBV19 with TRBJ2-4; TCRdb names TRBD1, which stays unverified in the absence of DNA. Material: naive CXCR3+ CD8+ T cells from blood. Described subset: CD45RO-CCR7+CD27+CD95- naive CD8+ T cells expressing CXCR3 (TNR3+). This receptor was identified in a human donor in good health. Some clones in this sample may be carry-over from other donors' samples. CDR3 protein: CASSIRGDKNIQYF.